This TCR beta chain was documented in a study of shared clonotypes between healthy human individuals. Germline trimming cut 0 bases from V and 10 bases from J; bases unmatched to any gene: 7. CDR3 size: 13 residues. Germline CDR1 reads GTSNPN; CDR2 reads SVGIG (reference sequence). Repertoires were generated with immunoSEQ multiplex PCR, while TCRdb's copy carries only in-frame clones and drops some. The table shows more than 550,000 clones, with approximately 72% occurring only once. V usage is TRBV30 and J usage is TRBJ1-1, with 8 bases that match TRBD1. The source material was memory CD4+ T cells sorted from blood. Subset described: CD45RA-negative fraction. The clonotype comes from a woman younger than 45 in good health. CDR3 DNA: TGTGCCTGGAGTGTTAGCCAGGGGGCTGGAGCTTTCTTT. Translated, it gives CAWSVSQGAGAFF. Based on the CDR3 plus reference TRBV30 and TRBJ1-1, the full variable domain is SQTIHQWPATLVQPVGSPLSLECTVEGTSNPNLYWYRQAAGRGLQLLFYSVGIGQISSEVPQNLSASRPQDRQFILSSKKLLLSDSGFYLCAWSVSQGAGAFFGQGTRLTVV.